The sequence of this TCR beta chain was determined in a study of blood T cell repertoires in COVID-19. Study-level background: COVID-19 samples collected from the United States, Italy and Spain covered acute and convalescent phases.

Study members were between about 18 and 95 years old and lived in 24 US regions. Trimming cost V 0 bases and J 6 bases; bases outside gene matches: 10. The CDR3 sequence is 16 residues long. Germline-derived CDR1 and CDR2 are SGHRS and YFSETQ. The sample holds one count of this clone. In the original workflow: Amplifying reference gene primers gave estimates of nucleated cell counts. Measured with immunoSEQ multiplex PCR; TCRdb has only the in-frame clones, and not every one. That table supplies the V and J calls and clone size; D and trimming were determined from the DNA. Of over 300,000 clones in the sample, about 90% were seen once.

This sequence was found in a woman aged 25-40 years who had recovered from COVID-19. Material: PBMCs or T cells enriched from blood (not recorded which). This sequence joins TRBV5-1 and TRBJ1-2; TRBD1 matches at 8 bases. The CDR3 is CASSLGARDRSDGYTF. The DNA for the CDR3 is TGCGCCAGCAGCTTGGGGGCCCGGGACAGGTCTGATGGCTACACCTTC.